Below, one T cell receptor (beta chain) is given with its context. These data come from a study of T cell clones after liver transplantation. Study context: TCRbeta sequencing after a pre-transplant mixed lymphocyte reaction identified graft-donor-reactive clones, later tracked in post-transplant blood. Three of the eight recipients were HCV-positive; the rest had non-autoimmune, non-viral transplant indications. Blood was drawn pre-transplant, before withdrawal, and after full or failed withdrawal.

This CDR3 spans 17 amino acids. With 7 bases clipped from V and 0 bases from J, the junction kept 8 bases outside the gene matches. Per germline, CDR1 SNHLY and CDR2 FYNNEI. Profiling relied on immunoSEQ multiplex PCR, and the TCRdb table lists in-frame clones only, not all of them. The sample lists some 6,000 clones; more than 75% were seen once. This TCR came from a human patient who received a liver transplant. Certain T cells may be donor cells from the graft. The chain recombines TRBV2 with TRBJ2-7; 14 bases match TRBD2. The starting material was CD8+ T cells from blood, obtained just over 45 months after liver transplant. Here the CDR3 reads CASIQGLAGEPSYEQYF. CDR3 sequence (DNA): TGTGCCAGCATCCAGGGACTAGCGGGAGAGCCCTCCTACGAGCAGTACTTC.